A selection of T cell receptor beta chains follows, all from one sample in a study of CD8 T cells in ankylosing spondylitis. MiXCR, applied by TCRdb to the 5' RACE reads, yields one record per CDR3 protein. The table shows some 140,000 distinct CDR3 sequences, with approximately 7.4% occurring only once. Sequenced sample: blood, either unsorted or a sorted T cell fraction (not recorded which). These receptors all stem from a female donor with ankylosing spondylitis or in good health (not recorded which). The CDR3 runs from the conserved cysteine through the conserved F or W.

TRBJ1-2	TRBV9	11	CASSVGRRYTF
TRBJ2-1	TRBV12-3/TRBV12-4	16	CASSLIGLAGPNEQFF
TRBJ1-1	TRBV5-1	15	CASSLVGRKNTEAFF
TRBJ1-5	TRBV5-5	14	CASSLDTVDQPQHF
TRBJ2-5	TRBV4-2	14	CASSQAGIGETQYF
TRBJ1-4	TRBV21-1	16	CASSARDGATNEKLFF
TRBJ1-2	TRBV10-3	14	CAIRARGQLYGYTF
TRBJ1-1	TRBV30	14	CAWRDIMGGTEAFF
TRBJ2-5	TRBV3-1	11	CASRFKETQYF
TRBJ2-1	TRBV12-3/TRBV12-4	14	CASSRPGTSNEQFF
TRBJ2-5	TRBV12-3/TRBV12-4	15	CASSPTSGGGETQYF
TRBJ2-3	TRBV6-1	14	CASSETGNADTQYF
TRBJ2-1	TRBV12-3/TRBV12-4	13	CASSSISRDEQFF
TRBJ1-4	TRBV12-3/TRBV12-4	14	CASSPTGEGEKLFF
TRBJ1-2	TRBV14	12	CASFESAYGYTF
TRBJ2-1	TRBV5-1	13	CASSLAGQTEQFF
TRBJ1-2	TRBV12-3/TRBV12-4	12	CASSLSGDGYTF
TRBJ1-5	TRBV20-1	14	CSASEGTGGEPQHF
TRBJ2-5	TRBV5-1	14	CASSPQGAEETQYF
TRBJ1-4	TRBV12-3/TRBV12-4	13	CASSLTPAEKLFF
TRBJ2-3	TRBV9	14	CASSVEGMADTQYF
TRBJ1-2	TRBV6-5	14	CASSYRQGNYGYTF
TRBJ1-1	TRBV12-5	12	CASGSWNTEAFF
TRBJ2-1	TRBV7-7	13	CASSPATGDEQFF
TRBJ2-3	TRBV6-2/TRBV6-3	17	CASSYSRGRGVIDTQYF
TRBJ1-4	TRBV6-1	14	CASRAQTSNEKLFF
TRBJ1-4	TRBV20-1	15	CSALSSDSLNEKLFF
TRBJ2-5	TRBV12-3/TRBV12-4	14	CASSLGTGGETQYF
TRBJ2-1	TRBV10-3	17	CAISDRPRTGVDNEQFF
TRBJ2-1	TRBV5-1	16	CASSLPSGGPSNEQFF